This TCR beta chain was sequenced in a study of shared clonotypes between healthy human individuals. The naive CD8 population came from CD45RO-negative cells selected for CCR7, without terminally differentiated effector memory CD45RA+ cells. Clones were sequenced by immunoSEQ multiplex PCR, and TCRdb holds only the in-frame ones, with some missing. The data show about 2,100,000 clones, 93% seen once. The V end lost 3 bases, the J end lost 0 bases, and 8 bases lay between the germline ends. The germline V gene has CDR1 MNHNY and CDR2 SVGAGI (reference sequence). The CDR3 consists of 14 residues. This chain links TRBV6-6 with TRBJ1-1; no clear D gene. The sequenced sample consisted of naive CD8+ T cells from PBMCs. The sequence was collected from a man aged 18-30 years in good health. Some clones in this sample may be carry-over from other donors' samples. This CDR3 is CASSYTEMNTEAFF. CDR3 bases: TGTGCCAGCAGTTATACTGAAATGAACACTGAAGCTTTCTTT.